One and the same sample provided the 22 T cell receptor beta chains below, sequenced in a study of beta chain features in type 1 diabetes. Sequenced material consisted of expressed TCRB transcripts (all of the isolated RNA was reverse transcribed). Sequencing used immunoSEQ multiplex PCR; TCRdb keeps in-frame clones, though not all of them. The sample lists under 400,000 clones; 10% to 15% were seen once. The sample taken for sequencing was naive CD4+ T cells from blood. The origin of the receptors is a man between 18 and 29 years old in good health.

The J gene is TRBJ2-1, the V gene TRBV11-3, with a weak D call TRBD1 (6 bases). V was cut by 5 bases and J by 4 bases, with 12 bases left in between. This CDR3 has 14 residues. The germline CDR1 and CDR2 sequences are SGHNT and YENEEA. The CDR3 DNA is TGTGCCAGCAGCCCCCGGCAGGGGTACAATGAGCAGTTCTTC. Encoded protein: CASSPRQGYNEQFF.

The chain couples TRBV9 to TRBJ2-7; possibly TRBD2 for D (6 bases). This CDR3 contains 15 residues. The germline V gene encodes CDR1 SGDLS and CDR2 YYNGEE. V was clipped by 5 bases and J by 4 bases, with 19 bases between them. DNA for the CDR3: TGTGCCAGCAGAGAGGGACTCGGGAGTAGGTACGAGCAGTACTTC. This sequence encodes CASREGLGSRYEQYF. The variable domain in full, with the rest retrieved from reference TRBV9 and TRBJ2-7, is DSGVTQTPKHLITATGQRVTLRCSPRSGDLSVYWYQQSLDQGLQFLIQYYNGEERAKGNILERFSAQQFPDLHSELNLSSLELGDSALYFCASREGLGSRYEQYFGPGTRLTVT.

This clone was picked up a small number of times. V usage is TRBV30 and J usage is TRBJ1-2; no reliable D call. The germline V gene has CDR1 GTSNPN and CDR2 SVGIG (reference sequence). CDR3 length: 14 residues. V was trimmed by 0 bases and J by 10 bases, leaving 18 bases between them. The CDR3 DNA is TGTGCCTGGAGTGTTAGGCGGGTCTATGGTGACTACACCTTC. Protein product: CAWSVRRVYGDYTF.

V usage is TRBV18 and J usage is TRBJ2-3, with TRBD2 matching over 7 bases. V gave up 6 bases and J gave up 0 bases; unmatched junction bases: 6. Germline CDR1 and CDR2: KGHSH and LQKENI. This CDR3 spans 15 amino acids. CDR3 amino acids: CASSPSGASTDTQYF. In DNA form, the CDR3 reads TGTGCCAGCTCGCCAAGCGGGGCTAGCACAGATACGCAGTATTTT.

The chain recombines TRBV6-5 with TRBJ2-1; D perhaps matches TRBD1 (6 bases). The CDR3 sequence is 14 residues long. V was pared by 7 bases and J by 3 bases, with 13 bases between. Looked up from germline, CDR1 is MNHEY and CDR2 is SVGAGI. The CDR3, as DNA: TGTGCCAGCAAACAAGACAGGCACTACAATGAGCAGTTCTTC. Protein: CASKQDRHYNEQFF.

In this sample, this clone turned up a few times. This chain connects TRBV4-2 to TRBJ2-2; no firm D call. Trimming removed 3 bases at V and 0 bases at J, with 5 bases between. The length of the CDR3 is 14 residues. Looked up from germline, CDR1 is LGHNA and CDR2 is YNFKEQ. CDR3 in amino acids: CASSHTANTGELFF. Here the CDR3 DNA reads TGTGCCAGCAGCCACACAGCGAACACCGGGGAGCTGTTTTTT.

This clone was seen a handful of times. The V and J genes are TRBV30 and TRBJ1-2; 9 bases are a match to TRBD1. This CDR3 is built from 13 residues. Per the germline V gene, CDR1 is GTSNPN and CDR2 is SVGIG (reference sequence). Trimming removed 4 bases from V and 2 bases from J; junction bases left unmatched: 2. As DNA, the CDR3 is TGTGCCTGGACACAGGGGGCAAACTATGGCTACACCTTC. Its protein is CAWTQGANYGYTF.

The V and J genes are TRBV28 and TRBJ2-7; 13 nucleotides agree with TRBD2. Unmatched junction bases numbered 17, after V lost 6 bases and J lost 6 bases. CDR3 length equals 18 residues. The germline CDR1 and CDR2 sequences are MDHEN and SYDVKM. The CDR3 coding sequence is TGTGCCAGCAGCGGTGGACTAGCGGGAGTGATTAGCCTTTCCGAGCAGTACTTC. It translates to CASSGGLAGVISLSEQYF.

The chain recombines TRBV30 with TRBJ2-7, with 8 bases identical to TRBD1. The CDR3 is 14 residues long. With 6 bases clipped from V and 3 bases from J, the junction kept 10 bases outside the gene matches. The germline gives CDR1 GTSNPN, CDR2 SVGIG (reference sequence). The CDR3 protein is CACWTPGQVYEQYF. DNA for the CDR3: TGTGCCTGCTGGACACCGGGACAGGTCTACGAGCAGTACTTC.

The J gene is TRBJ1-4, the V gene TRBV9; no clear D gene. The CDR3 covers 16 residues. Germline CDR1 is SGDLS and CDR2 is YYNGEE. Trimming left V 0 bases short and J 6 bases short, with 15 bases between. CDR3 protein: CASSVGPGGRDEKLFF. The DNA for the CDR3 is TGTGCCAGCAGCGTAGGTCCAGGAGGTCGGGATGAAAAACTGTTTTTT.

The chain combines TRBV28 with TRBJ1-5; tentative D call: TRBD1 (5 bases). Trimming removed 8 bases at V and 3 bases at J, with 8 bases between. Germline CDR1 is MDHEN and CDR2 is SYDVKM. CDR3 length equals 12 residues. CDR3 sequence reads: CASGGYNQPQHF. The DNA for the CDR3 is TGTGCCAGCGGGGGGTACAATCAGCCCCAGCATTTT.

J is TRBJ2-1 and V is TRBV5-1; the match to TRBD2 covers 10 bases. This CDR3 has 16 residues. V gave up 2 bases and J gave up 5 bases; unmatched junction bases: 7. Germline loops: CDR1 SGHRS, CDR2 YFSETQ. The CDR3 DNA sequence: TGCGCCAGCAGCTTACTGGCTAGCGGGAGTAACAATGAGCAGTTCTTC. Translating gives CASSLLASGSNNEQFF.

The chain is built from TRBV6-5 and TRBJ2-7; 8 bases are a match to TRBD2. Looked up from germline, CDR1 is MNHEY and CDR2 is SVGAGI. The CDR3 runs to 14 residues. J gave up 8 bases and V 3 bases, and 9 bases lay outside the gene matches. The CDR3 spells CASSYSGGGWQQYF. The CDR3 bases are TGTGCCAGCAGTTATTCCGGGGGGGGTTGGCAGCAGTACTTC.

J is TRBJ1-5 and V is TRBV7-3, with D possibly being TRBD1 (6 bases). V was clipped by 5 bases and J by 4 bases, with 18 bases between them. The CDR3 covers 16 residues. The germline gives CDR1 SGHTA, CDR2 FQGTGA. This chain's CDR3 is CASSPLGGGLNQPQHF. CDR3 in DNA: TGTGCCAGCAGCCCGCTAGGGGGGGGCTTGAATCAGCCCCAGCATTTT.

This clone was detected only a few times. The J gene is TRBJ2-2, the V gene TRBV4-3; TRBD2 might be the D (5 bases). The CDR3 consists of 14 residues. Germline V gene sequence: CDR1 LGHNA, CDR2 YSLEER. V lost 3 bases and J 5 bases, leaving 10 bases between the germline ends. CDR3 sequence reads: CASSHATRTGELFF. For the CDR3, the DNA is TGCGCCAGCAGCCACGCTACTAGAACCGGGGAGCTGTTTTTT.

J is TRBJ2-4 and V is TRBV14, with 11 bases matching TRBD2. The CDR3 covers 17 residues. The germline CDR1 and CDR2 sequences are SGHDN and FVKESK. With V trimmed by 1 base and J by 4 bases, 6 bases remained unmatched. The DNA for the CDR3 is TGTGCCAGCAGCCAAGTGGGACTAGCGGATGCGAAAAACATTCAGTACTTC. It translates to CASSQVGLADAKNIQYF. The full variable domain, rest sourced from reference TRBV14 and TRBJ2-4, is EAGVTQFPSHSVIEKGQTVTLRCDPISGHDNLYWYRRVMGKEIKFLLHFVKESKQDESGMPNNRFLAERTGGTYSTLKVQPAELEDSGVYFCASSQVGLADAKNIQYFGAGTRLSVL.

This chain's CDR3 is CASRNPGGSTDTQYF. CDR3 nucleotide sequence: TGTGCCAGCCGTAACCCCGGGGGTAGCACAGATACGCAGTATTTT. The chain links TRBV19 to TRBJ2-3; D may be TRBD2 (6 bases). The CDR3 covers 15 residues. The V and J ends lost 9 bases and 0 bases respectively, with 16 bases between them. From germline, CDR1 is LNHDA and CDR2 SQIVND (reference sequence).

This clone occurred a few times. CDR3 sequence (DNA): TGTGCCTGGACTTCTAGGACAGGCTCAAACTATGGCTACACCTTC. This translates into CAWTSRTGSNYGYTF. The chain carries TRBV30 and TRBJ1-2; 7 nucleotides align to TRBD1. CDR3 size: 15 residues. The ends lost 4 bases at V and 2 bases at J; junction bases unmatched: 10. Germline CDR1 reads GTSNPN; CDR2 reads SVGIG (reference sequence).

This clone has just a few counts. The chain carries TRBV5-1 and TRBJ2-7; 8 bases line up with TRBD1. Germline-derived CDR1 and CDR2 are SGHRS and YFSETQ. The CDR3 totals 15 residues. V trimming: 3 bases; J trimming: 3 bases; junction bases outside the gene matches: 8. CDR3 in amino acids: CASSSSGGRVYEQYF. CDR3 nucleotides: TGCGCCAGCAGCTCCTCAGGGGGCAGGGTCTACGAGCAGTACTTC.

The V gene is TRBV5-1, the J gene TRBJ1-1; D may be TRBD1 (5 bases). Germline CDR1 reads SGHRS; CDR2 reads YFSETQ. The germline V and J ends were trimmed by 1 base and 0 bases, with 13 bases remaining between them. The CDR3 runs 16 residues. CDR3 amino acids: CASSLQARGLNTEAFF. The CDR3 nucleotides read TGCGCCAGCAGCTTGCAGGCTAGGGGTTTGAACACTGAAGCTTTCTTT.

The J gene is TRBJ2-7, the V gene TRBV28, with TRBD2 identical over 15 bases. The ends lost 7 bases at V and 2 bases at J; junction bases unmatched: 6. Germline values: CDR1 MDHEN, CDR2 SYDVKM. CDR3 length: 16 amino acids. DNA for the CDR3: TGTGCCAGCAACCGGGGGACTAGCGGGAGGCCCTACGAGCAGTACTTC. Translation: CASNRGTSGRPYEQYF.

The V and J genes are TRBV11-2 and TRBJ1-2; a weak D match, TRBD1 (5 bases). The CDR3 consists of 13 residues. The germline CDR1 and CDR2 sequences are SGHAT and FQNNGV. V gave up 5 bases and J gave up 4 bases, with 11 bases separating them. CDR3 amino acids: CASSRQTFYGYTF. Here the CDR3 DNA reads TGTGCCAGCAGCCGACAGACTTTCTATGGCTACACCTTC. The variable domain in full, completed from reference TRBV11-2 and TRBJ1-2, reads EAGVAQSPRYKIIEKRQSVAFWCNPISGHATLYWYQQILGQGPKLLIQFQNNGVVDDSQLPKDRFSAERLKGVDSTLKIQPAKLEDSAVYLCASSRQTFYGYTFGSGTRLTVV.